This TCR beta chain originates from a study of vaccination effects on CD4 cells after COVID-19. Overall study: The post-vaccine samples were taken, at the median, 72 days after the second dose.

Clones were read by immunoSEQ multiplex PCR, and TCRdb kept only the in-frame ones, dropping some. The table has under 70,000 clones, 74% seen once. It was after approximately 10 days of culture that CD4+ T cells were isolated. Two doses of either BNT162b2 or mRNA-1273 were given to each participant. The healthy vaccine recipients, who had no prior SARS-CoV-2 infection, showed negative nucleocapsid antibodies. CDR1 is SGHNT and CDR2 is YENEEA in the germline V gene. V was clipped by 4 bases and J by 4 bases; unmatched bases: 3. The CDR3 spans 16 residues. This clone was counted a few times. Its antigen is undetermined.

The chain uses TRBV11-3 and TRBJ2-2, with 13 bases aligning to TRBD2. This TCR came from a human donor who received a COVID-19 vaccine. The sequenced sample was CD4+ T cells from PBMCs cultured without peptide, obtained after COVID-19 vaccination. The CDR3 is CASSSGLAGVTGELFF. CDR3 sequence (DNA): TGTGCCAGCAGCTCCGGACTAGCGGGGGTCACCGGGGAGCTGTTTTTT.